This T cell receptor beta chain was recorded in a study of blood T cell repertoires in COVID-19. On the study more broadly: Material from acute and convalescent COVID-19 was sourced from the United States, Italy and Spain. T cells, B-cell-depleted T cells, or PBMCs provided the cDNA or gDNA that served as material.

Germline values: CDR1 MNHNY, CDR2 SVGAGI (reference sequence). CDR3 size: 15 residues. V lost 2 bases and J lost 8, with 13 bases in between. The authors' processing: It was from reference gene primer amplification that nucleated cell counts were estimated. The method was immunoSEQ multiplex PCR; TCRdb's version includes in-frame clones alone and lacks a portion of them. V and J calls and clone size are as listed in that table; D and trimming were resolved from the DNA. The table lists about 180,000 clones, 80% to 90% of them singletons, with 1.9% in the top ten. The receptor was isolated from a man aged 18-30 years who had recovered from COVID-19. The chain couples TRBV6-6 to TRBJ1-6; D gene ambiguous. The specimen sequenced was peripheral blood. The CDR3 region has the DNA TGTGCCAGCAGTTACCTCTCAGGATTGGATTCACCCCTCCACTTT. This sequence encodes CASSYLSGLDSPLHF.